The 20 T cell receptor beta chains reported below all come from one sample, sequenced in a study of T cells in Graves' hyperthyroidism and ophthalmopathy. TCR beta CDR3 regions were amplified from RNA. With the HTBI primer set, the TCR CDR3 went through a first round of RT-PCR. TCRdb itself ran the multiplex PCR reads through MiXCR, one entry per CDR3 protein. Found here are 200,000 to 250,000 distinct CDR3 sequences, about 16% of them singletons; the top ten hold about 29%. Material for sequencing was blood. Receptor source: a woman younger than 35 with Graves' ophthalmopathy.

About this clonotype itself: A read error may explain this, as a much larger clone is one base away. The chain recombines TRBV28 with TRBJ2-5, with TRBD2 matching over 7 bases. The CDR3 sequence is 13 residues long. CDR1 MDHEN and CDR2 SYDVKM come from the germline V gene. The CDR3 DNA sequence: TGTGCCAGCATTAGCGGGCACCAAGAGACCCAGCACTTC. It translates to CASISGHQETQHF.

This clonotype has at least ten counts. The chain couples TRBV18 to TRBJ2-5; D is possibly TRBD1 (5 bases). Trimming left V 2 bases short and J 3 bases short, with 10 bases between. The CDR3 has 14 amino acids. Looked up from germline, CDR1 is KGHSH and CDR2 is LQKENI. The CDR3 reads CASSPYRQKETQYF. The CDR3 DNA follows: TGTGCCAGCTCACCATATCGACAGAAAGAGACCCAGTACTTC.

This clonotype occurred many times. The chain has TRBV6-1 and TRBJ1-2; 10 bases agree with TRBD1. CDR3 size: 14 residues. V was clipped by 4 bases and J by 3 bases; unmatched bases: 2. In germline, CDR1 is MNHNS, CDR2 SASEGT. CDR3 in amino acids: CASSVTGGDYGYTF. In DNA, the CDR3 is TGTGCCAGCAGTGTGACAGGGGGCGACTATGGCTACACCTTC.

This clonotype showed up many times. V and J are TRBV7-3 and TRBJ2-2, with 10 bases aligning to TRBD2. The CDR3 runs 16 residues. CDR1 is SGHTA and CDR2 is FQGTGA in the germline V gene. V lost 2 bases and J lost 6; bases outside the gene matches: 6. As DNA, the CDR3 is TGTGCCAGCAGCTTAGTGATAGCGGGAGGTGCCGGGGAGCTGTTTTTT. It yields the protein CASSLVIAGGAGELFF. The complete variable domain, with remaining parts taken from reference TRBV7-3 and TRBJ2-2, reads GAGVSQTPSNKVTEKGKYVELRCDPISGHTALYWYRQSLGQGPEFLIYFQGTGAADDSGLPNDRFFAVRPEGSVSTLKIQRTERGDSAVYLCASSLVIAGGAGELFFGEGSRLTVL.

The chain is built from TRBV20-1 and TRBJ1-2, with a weak D call TRBD1 (5 bases). In germline, CDR1 is DFQATT, CDR2 SNEGSKA (reference sequence). The CDR3 loop spans 16 amino acids. Trimming removed 5 bases at V and 0 bases at J, with 19 bases between. The CDR3 protein is CSAPSSGAVTNYGYTF. The CDR3 DNA sequence: TGCAGTGCTCCGAGCTCTGGGGCCGTCACTAACTATGGCTACACCTTC.

This clonotype was picked up many times. CDR3 residues: CASSLSGLAGDNEQFF. The CDR3 DNA reads as TGTGCCAGCAGTTTATCGGGACTAGCGGGGGACAATGAGCAGTTCTTC. This chain joins TRBV27 and TRBJ2-1, with TRBD2 matching over 14 bases. Germline lookup yields CDR1 MNHEY and CDR2 SMNVEV (reference sequence). V gave up 0 bases and J gave up 5 bases; unmatched junction bases: 0. The CDR3 loop spans 16 amino acids.

The sample holds many counts of this clonotype. The rearrangement uses TRBV19 and TRBJ2-1, with 8 positions matching TRBD2. CDR1 and CDR2 from the germline V gene are LNHDA and SQIVND (reference sequence). The CDR3 sequence is 15 residues long. The trim removed 3 bases at V and 8 bases at J, leaving 9 bases unmatched. The CDR3 DNA is TGTGCCAGTAGTATCAATGCGGGGGGCGGGGATGAGCAGTTCTTC. The encoded protein is CASSINAGGGDEQFF.

The table lists this clonotype with many counts. The chain employs TRBV7-2 and TRBJ2-5, with 9 bases aligning to TRBD2. The CDR3 is 16 residues long. The germline gives CDR1 SGHTA, CDR2 FQGNSA. After removal of 4 bases from V and 4 bases from J, the junction contained 10 bases not matched to a gene. CDR3 in amino acids: CASSSAGTSFLETQYF. The CDR3 coding sequence is TGTGCCAGCAGCTCCGCCGGGACTAGCTTCTTAGAGACCCAGTACTTC.

This clonotype was seen many times. The chain carries TRBV10-3 and TRBJ1-1, with D tentatively TRBD1 (6 bases). Germline CDR1 reads ENHRY; CDR2 reads SYGVKD. With 3 bases removed from V and 4 bases from J, the gap between germline ends came to 27 bases. This CDR3 is 19 amino acids long. CDR3 residues: CAISDFAVKGGEGSTEAFF. CDR3 DNA sequence: TGTGCCATCAGTGATTTCGCAGTTAAGGGGGGCGAGGGGAGCACTGAAGCTTTCTTT.

The sample holds a few counts of this clonotype. J is TRBJ1-1 and V is TRBV9, with 7 positions matching TRBD1. Per the germline V gene, CDR1 is SGDLS and CDR2 is YYNGEE. Trimming cost V 3 bases and J 2 bases; bases outside gene matches: 7. The CDR3 has 15 amino acids. The CDR3 is CASSASTGPNTEAFF. The CDR3 DNA is TGTGCCAGCAGCGCCTCGACAGGGCCTAACACTGAAGCTTTCTTT. The whole variable domain, remainder taken from reference TRBV9 and TRBJ1-1, is DSGVTQTPKHLITATGQRVTLRCSPRSGDLSVYWYQQSLDQGLQFLIQYYNGEERAKGNILERFSAQQFPDLHSELNLSSLELGDSALYFCASSASTGPNTEAFFGQGTRLTVV.

This clonotype was counted a few times. The rearrangement uses TRBV4-1 and TRBJ2-7; 7 nucleotides line up with TRBD2. The junction had 11 bases not matched to a gene; V was cut back by 0 bases and J by 6 bases. There are 16 residues in the CDR3. Germline loops: CDR1 MGHRA, CDR2 YSYEKL. CDR3 in amino acids: CASSQEASGAGGEQYF. The CDR3 DNA follows: TGCGCCAGCAGCCAAGAGGCCAGCGGGGCCGGGGGCGAGCAGTACTTC.

This clonotype was detected a few times. CDR3 amino acids: CASSVDISSSYEQYF. CDR3 DNA: TGTGCCAGCAGCGTAGACATTTCTTCATCCTACGAGCAGTACTTC. The chain couples TRBV9 to TRBJ2-7; D unresolved. CDR3 size: 15 residues. The germline V gene has CDR1 SGDLS and CDR2 YYNGEE. The germline V and J ends were trimmed by 0 bases and 1 base, with 11 bases remaining between them. The full variable domain, rest sourced from reference TRBV9 and TRBJ2-7, is DSGVTQTPKHLITATGQRVTLRCSPRSGDLSVYWYQQSLDQGLQFLIQYYNGEERAKGNILERFSAQQFPDLHSELNLSSLELGDSALYFCASSVDISSSYEQYFGPGTRLTVT.

This clonotype has a count of ten or more. The V and J genes are TRBV11-2 and TRBJ1-1; TRBD1 aligns across 12 bases. Germline trimming cut 4 bases from V and 5 bases from J; bases unmatched to any gene: 2. From germline, CDR1 is SGHAT and CDR2 FQNNGV. The CDR3 totals 14 residues. CDR3: CASSWDRGLTEAFF. The CDR3 DNA reads TGTGCCAGCAGCTGGGACAGGGGGCTGACTGAAGCTTTCTTT.

In its sample, this clonotype was seen many times. The rearrangement uses TRBV5-8 and TRBJ2-3; 10 nucleotides agree with TRBD1. This CDR3 has 15 amino acids. Looked up from germline, CDR1 is SGHTS and CDR2 is YDEGEE. J was trimmed by 4 bases and V by 0 bases; bases with no gene match: 2. CDR3 nucleotides: TGTGCCAGCAGCTTGGTTGGGACAGGGGCAGATACGCAGTATTTT. Translating it yields CASSLVGTGADTQYF.

This clonotype was found many times. The CDR3 coding sequence is TGTGCCAGCAGCTCCACCAGGACTCCGTCCTACAATGAGCAGTTCTTC. It encodes CASSSTRTPSYNEQFF. The rearrangement uses TRBV7-9 and TRBJ2-1; tentative D call: TRBD2 (5 bases). Germline V CDR1 and CDR2: SEHNR, FQNEAQ (reference sequence). The V end was cut by 4 bases, the J end by 1 base, with 14 bases between. The CDR3 is 16 residues long.

This clonotype was recorded many times. J is TRBJ2-7 and V is TRBV19, with 8 bases lining up with TRBD1. The V segment lost 6 bases and the J segment 3 bases; nucleotides outside the gene matches: 7. This CDR3 comprises 14 residues. Germline V lookup: CDR1 LNHDA, CDR2 SQIVND (reference sequence). CDR3 in DNA: TGTGCCAGTAGCTCGGGACAGGTGGGCTACGAGCAGTACTTC. This translates into CASSSGQVGYEQYF. Combining the CDR3 with reference TRBV19 and TRBJ2-7 gives the whole variable domain DGGITQSPKYLFRKEGQNVTLSCEQNLNHDAMYWYRQDPGQGLRLIYYSQIVNDFQKGDIAEGYSVSREKKESFPLTVTSAQKNPTAFYLCASSSGQVGYEQYFGPGTRLTVT.

This clonotype showed up many times. V is TRBV30 and J is TRBJ2-7, with 7 bases that match TRBD1. CDR3 length equals 13 residues. Per the germline V gene, CDR1 is GTSNPN and CDR2 is SVGIG (reference sequence). V lost 0 bases and J lost 5; bases outside the gene matches: 4. As DNA, the CDR3 is TGTGCCTGGAGTGTAAATACAGGGGACGAGCAGTACTTC. Translated, it gives CAWSVNTGDEQYF.

This clonotype was counted ten times or more. The V call is TRBV6-1, the J call TRBJ2-7; TRBD1 matches 9 bases. Germline V gene sequence: CDR1 MNHNS, CDR2 SASEGT. V shed 2 bases, J shed 2 bases, and the junction held 4 bases outside the gene matches. This CDR3 has 15 amino acids. CDR3 nucleotide sequence: TGTGCCAGCAGTGAAACGGACAGGGGAGCCTACGAGCAGTACTTC. Protein sequence: CASSETDRGAYEQYF.

The gene calls are TRBV11-1 and TRBJ2-3, with 15 bases identical to TRBD2. The length of the CDR3 is 19 residues. With 4 bases clipped from V and 0 bases from J, the junction kept 8 bases outside the gene matches. From germline, CDR1 is SGHAT and CDR2 FQDESV (reference sequence). The CDR3 DNA reads as TGTGCCAGCAGCTCGGGACTAGCGGGGGGCCGACCTAGCACAGATACGCAGTATTTT. Amino acids: CASSSGLAGGRPSTDTQYF.

The sample holds many counts of this clonotype. CDR3 DNA: TGTGCCAGCAGCGTAGTAGCGTCGTACCAAGAGACCCAGTACTTC. Translation: CASSVVASYQETQYF. The chain links TRBV9 to TRBJ2-5, with D perhaps matching TRBD2 (5 bases). The V end lost 0 bases, the J end lost 0 bases, and 9 bases lay between the germline ends. Per the germline V gene, CDR1 is SGDLS and CDR2 is YYNGEE. The CDR3 is made up of 15 amino acids. Combining the CDR3 with reference TRBV9 and TRBJ2-5 gives the whole variable domain DSGVTQTPKHLITATGQRVTLRCSPRSGDLSVYWYQQSLDQGLQFLIQYYNGEERAKGNILERFSAQQFPDLHSELNLSSLELGDSALYFCASSVVASYQETQYFGPGTRLLVL.